This TCR beta chain was sequenced in a study of cytomegalovirus exposure and HLA in healthy donors. The PCR contained 60 Vbeta and 13 Jbeta primers. Sequencing used immunoSEQ multiplex PCR; TCRdb keeps in-frame clones, though not all of them. The table records over 100,000 clones, around 77% of them present only once. The CDR3 is 14 amino acids. Germline loops: CDR1 SGDLS, CDR2 YYNGEE. The ends lost 2 bases at V and 1 base at J; junction bases unmatched: 2. V usage is TRBV9 and J usage is TRBJ1-1; 7 bases align to TRBD1. Material for sequencing was PBMCs. This clonotype was sampled from a male donor in good health and CMV-seropositive. CDR3 loop: CASSVGTANTEAFF. CDR3 nucleotides: TGTGCCAGCAGCGTTGGGACAGCGAACACTGAAGCTTTCTTT.